This record covers a single T cell receptor beta chain. It was with 60 Vbeta and 13 Jbeta primers that the PCR ran. Per the study methods: Later analysis identified approximately 80 million unique TCR beta chains, 10 million to 12 million shared. TCRdb's copy holds only in-frame clones and misses some; the assay was immunoSEQ multiplex PCR. V and J calls and clone size are given by that table; D and trimming were obtained from the DNA. The table has fewer than 110,000 clones, around 76% seen once. The sample is drawn from a study of cytomegalovirus exposure and HLA in healthy donors. The CDR3 runs 16 residues. Germline V gene data show CDR1 as LNHDA and CDR2 as SQIVND (reference sequence). With V trimmed by 0 bases and J by 4 bases, 7 bases remained unmatched.

V is TRBV19 and J is TRBJ2-5; 8 nucleotides match TRBD2. The receptor was derived from a man aged 25-45 years in good health and CMV-seropositive. The sequenced material came from PBMCs. DNA of the CDR3: TGTGCCAGTAGTATAGAGGTCAGCGGGGGAGGAGAGACCCAGTACTTC. Translation gives CASSIEVSGGGETQYF.